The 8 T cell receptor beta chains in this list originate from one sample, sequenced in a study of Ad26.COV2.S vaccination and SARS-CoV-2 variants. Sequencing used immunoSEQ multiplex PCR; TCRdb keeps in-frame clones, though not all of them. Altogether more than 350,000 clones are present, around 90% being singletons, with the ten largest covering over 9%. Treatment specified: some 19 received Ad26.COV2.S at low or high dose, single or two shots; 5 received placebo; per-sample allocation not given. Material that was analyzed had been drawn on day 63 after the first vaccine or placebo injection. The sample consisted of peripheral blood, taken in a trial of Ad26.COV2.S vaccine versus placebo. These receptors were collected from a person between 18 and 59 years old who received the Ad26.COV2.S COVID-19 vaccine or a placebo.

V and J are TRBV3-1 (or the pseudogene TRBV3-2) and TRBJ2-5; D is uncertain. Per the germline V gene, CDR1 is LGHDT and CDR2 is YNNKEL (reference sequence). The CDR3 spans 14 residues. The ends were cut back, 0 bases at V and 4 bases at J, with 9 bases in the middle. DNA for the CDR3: TGTGCCAGCAGCCAAGATTTGAGCTCAGAGACCCAGTACTTC. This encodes CASSQDLSSETQYF.

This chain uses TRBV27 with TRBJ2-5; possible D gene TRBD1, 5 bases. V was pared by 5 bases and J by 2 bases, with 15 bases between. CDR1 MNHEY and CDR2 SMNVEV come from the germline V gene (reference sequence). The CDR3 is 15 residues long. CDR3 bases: TGTGCCAGCAGTCCCCAGGGCTCGTCGCAAGAGACCCAGTACTTC. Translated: CASSPQGSSQETQYF.

CDR3 loop: CASSGVATSTDTQYF. Written as DNA, the CDR3 is TGTGCCAGCAGTGGGGTAGCGACTAGCACAGATACGCAGTATTTT. The V call is TRBV6-6, the J call TRBJ2-3; weak D call: TRBD2 (5 bases). The CDR3 is made up of 15 amino acids. Per germline, CDR1 MNHNY and CDR2 SVGAGI (reference sequence). The V end lost 5 bases, the J end lost 0 bases, and 12 bases lay between the germline ends.

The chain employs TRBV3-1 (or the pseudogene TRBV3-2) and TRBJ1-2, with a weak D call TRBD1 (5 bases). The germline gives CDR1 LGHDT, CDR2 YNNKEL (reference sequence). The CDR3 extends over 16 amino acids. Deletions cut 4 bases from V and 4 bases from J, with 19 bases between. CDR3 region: CASSPNLGHIGYGYTF. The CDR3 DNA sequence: TGTGCCAGCAGCCCTAACCTCGGACATATCGGCTATGGCTACACCTTC.

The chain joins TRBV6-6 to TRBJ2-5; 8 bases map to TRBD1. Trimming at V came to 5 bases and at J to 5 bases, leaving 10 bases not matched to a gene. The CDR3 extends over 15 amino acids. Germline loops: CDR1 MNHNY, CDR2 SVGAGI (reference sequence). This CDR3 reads CASSPGTGHGETQYF. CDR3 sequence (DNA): TGTGCCAGCAGTCCCGGGACAGGCCACGGGGAGACCCAGTACTTC.

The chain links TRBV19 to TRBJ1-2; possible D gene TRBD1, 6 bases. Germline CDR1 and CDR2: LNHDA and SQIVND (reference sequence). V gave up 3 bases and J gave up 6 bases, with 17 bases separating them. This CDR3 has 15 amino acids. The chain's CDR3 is CASSIGLAGVDGYTF. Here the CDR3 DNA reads TGTGCCAGTAGTATTGGTTTGGCAGGGGTCGATGGCTACACCTTC.

The CDR3 is CASAMYVDTITYNEQFF. The DNA of the CDR3 is TGTGCCAGCGCCATGTATGTGGATACTATAACCTACAATGAGCAGTTCTTC. V usage is TRBV27 and J usage is TRBJ2-1; D uncertain. In germline, CDR1 is MNHEY, CDR2 SMNVEV (reference sequence). The V and J ends lost 8 bases and 2 bases respectively, with 22 bases between them. The CDR3 length is 17 residues.

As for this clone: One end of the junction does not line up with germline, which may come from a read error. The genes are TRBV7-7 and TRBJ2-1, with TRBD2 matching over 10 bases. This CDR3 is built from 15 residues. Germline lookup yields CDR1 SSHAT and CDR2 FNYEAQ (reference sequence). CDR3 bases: TGTGCTAGCAGCCCAACTAGCGGGGTTAACAATGAGCAGTTCTTC. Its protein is CASSPTSGVNNEQFF.